The source of this T cell receptor beta chain is a study of blood T cell repertoires in COVID-19. In the study overall: Donors in the United States, Italy and Spain gave samples during acute or convalescent COVID-19. In each case, the material was cDNA or gDNA derived from T cells, B-cell-depleted T cells, or PBMCs.

V was clipped by 2 bases and J by 1 base, with 11 bases between them. The germline gives CDR1 PRHDT, CDR2 FYEKMQ (reference sequence). CDR3 length: 16 residues. As originally analysed: Amplification with reference gene primers provided the estimates of nucleated cell counts. Assay used: immunoSEQ multiplex PCR; TCRdb lists only in-frame clones, some missing. V and J calls and clone size are as listed in that table; D and trimming were resolved from the DNA. The sample holds about 290,000 clones, approximately 86% seen once. Sequencing was carried out using peripheral blood. The receptor's source is a woman aged 45-60 years with active or convalescent COVID-19. The V and J genes are TRBV13 and TRBJ2-2, with D maybe TRBD1 (5 bases). For the CDR3, the DNA is TGTGCCAGCAGCTTAAGGACACGGCAGAACACCGGGGAGCTGTTTTTT. Residues: CASSLRTRQNTGELFF.